Presented here are 18 T cell receptor beta chains from one specimen sequenced in a study of low-dose radiotherapy and immunotherapy resistance in tumors. As to time point: after trial treatment. Treatment indicated: LDRT plus nivolumab, ipilimumab, low-dose cyclophosphamide and aspirin (RACIN trial). Covering alpha and beta chains, TRAV- and TRBV-specific primers were used for the first-strand cDNA. PCR amplification of the TCRs was performed with Phusion for 20 PCR cycles, and it relied on a constant-region primer together with a V-primer adapter. One entry per CDR3 protein, called by TCRdb with MiXCR from the reads. The repertoire includes tens of thousands of distinct CDR3 sequences, about a fifth of them detected once, and about a tenth sits in the top ten. Sequences were derived from PBMCs, sampled after low-dose radiotherapy plus immunotherapy. Receptors were obtained from a female donor with ovarian cancer.

This clonotype was detected ten times or more. V usage is TRBV28 and J usage is TRBJ2-5, with D possibly TRBD2 on 6 matching bases. Germline V CDR1 and CDR2: MDHEN, SYDVKM. Trimming took off 2 bases at V and 4 bases at J, with 23 bases between the two ends. This CDR3 is 18 amino acids long. For the CDR3, the DNA is TGTGCCAGCAGTTTAGGACCCCTTGGTGGGGAGGATGGAGAGACCCAGTACTTC. This codes for CASSLGPLGGEDGETQYF. Supplemented by reference TRBV28 and TRBJ2-5, the full variable domain reads DVKVTQSSRYLVKRTGEKVFLECVQDMDHENMFWYRQDPGLGLRLIYFSYDVKMKEKGDIPEGYSVSREKKERFSLILESASTNQTSMYLCASSLGPLGGEDGETQYFGPGTRLLVL.

In this sample, this clonotype turned up many times. This chain uses TRBV6-1 with TRBJ2-7, with D possibly being TRBD1 (5 bases). V shed 5 bases and J shed 0 bases, with 8 bases lying between them. The germline CDR1 and CDR2 sequences are MNHNS and SASEGT. The CDR3 runs to 13 residues. The CDR3 sequence: CASSYDSSYEQYF. For the CDR3, the DNA is TGTGCCAGCAGTTACGACAGCTCCTACGAGCAGTACTTC.

The table lists this clonotype with many counts. The chain links TRBV2 to TRBJ2-4; TRBD2 is a possible D gene (5 bases). CDR1 and CDR2 (germline): SNHLY, FYNNEI. V was cut by 3 bases and J by 6 bases, with 9 bases left in between. CDR3 length equals 13 residues. The CDR3 region has the DNA TGTGCCAGCAGTGACCCCGCGGGAAACATTCAGTACTTC. Translating it yields CASSDPAGNIQYF.

This clonotype was counted at least ten times. This chain joins TRBV4-1 and TRBJ1-5; 7 positions agree with TRBD1. Germline assignment: CDR1 MGHRA and CDR2 YSYEKL. Germline trimming cut 1 base from V and 1 base from J; bases unmatched to any gene: 7. This CDR3 has 17 residues. This chain's CDR3 is CASSQARGRISNQPQHF. In DNA, the CDR3 is TGCGCCAGCAGCCAAGCAAGGGGGCGGATAAGCAATCAGCCCCAGCATTTT.

This clonotype was observed a few times. The rearrangement links TRBV6-2 or TRBV6-3 to TRBJ2-1, with TRBD1 identical over 8 bases. Germline CDR1 is MNHEY and CDR2 is SVGEGT. Germline trimming cut 8 bases from V and 7 bases from J; bases unmatched to any gene: 10. The CDR3 has 14 amino acids. The CDR3 protein is CASGRVTGANEQFF. The CDR3 DNA reads TGTGCCAGCGGACGGGTGACAGGGGCAAATGAGCAGTTCTTC.

By its share, this clonotype is medium-sized. The gene calls are TRBV12-3 or TRBV12-4 and TRBJ2-1; D unresolved. Deletions cut 5 bases from V and 7 bases from J, with 9 bases between. There are 12 residues in the CDR3. The CDR3 nucleotides are TGTGCCAGCAGTAACGCGGTGAATGAGCAGTTCTTC. It specifies CASSNAVNEQFF.

There are a few counts of this clonotype. This sequence joins TRBV6-8 and TRBJ1-1, with a tentative D call TRBD1 (6 bases). Looked up from germline, CDR1 is MNHGY and CDR2 is SAAAGT. Trimming took 1 base from V and 5 from J, leaving 14 bases between them. CDR3 length equals 15 residues. The CDR3 spells CASSYWGRGGTEAFF. CDR3 bases: TGTGCCAGCAGTTACTGGGGTAGGGGGGGAACTGAAGCTTTCTTT.

This clonotype occurred many times. The V gene is TRBV12-3 or TRBV12-4, the J gene TRBJ1-2; D uncertain. Deletions cut 5 bases from V and 8 bases from J, with 15 bases between. There are 13 residues in the CDR3. CDR3 region: CASSLPGVTGYTF. The DNA of the CDR3 is TGTGCCAGCAGTCTACCGGGAGTTACAGGCTACACCTTC.

This clonotype was picked up many times. The chain recombines TRBV27 with TRBJ2-1, with TRBD1 as a possible D gene (6 bases). Germline V gene data show CDR1 as MNHEY and CDR2 as SMNVEV (reference sequence). The CDR3 totals 16 residues. V lost 3 bases and J lost 0, with 12 bases in between. The CDR3 protein is CASSLSDSPSYNEQFF. The CDR3 nucleotides read TGTGCCAGCAGTTTGTCGGACAGTCCCTCCTACAATGAGCAGTTCTTC.

Concerning this clonotype: This is likely an artifact of a read error, given a far larger clone one base away. V and J are TRBV5-1 and TRBJ2-5; D ambiguous. This CDR3 is 14 amino acids long. The V gene's germline CDR1 is SGHRS and CDR2 YFSETQ. The germline V and J ends were trimmed by 0 bases and 11 bases, with 17 bases remaining between them. CDR3 sequence: CASSLAGSGNEQYF. The CDR3 DNA reads TGCGCCAGCAGCTTGGCCGGCTCAGGAAATGAGCAGTACTTC.

This clonotype appeared many times. This sequence joins TRBV30 and TRBJ1-5; no definite D call. The germline V and J ends were trimmed by 2 bases and 4 bases, with 6 bases remaining between them. Germline loops: CDR1 GTSNPN, CDR2 SVGIG (reference sequence). The CDR3 extends over 12 amino acids. The CDR3 loop reads CAWSPYNQPQHF. CDR3 bases: TGTGCCTGGAGTCCCTATAATCAGCCCCAGCATTTT.

This rearrangement joins TRBV20-1 to TRBJ2-7, with D tentatively TRBD2 (6 bases). The CDR3 loop spans 16 amino acids. Germline CDR1 and CDR2: DFQATT and SNEGSKA (reference sequence). Trimming cost V 0 bases and J 7 bases, with 22 bases left between them. CDR3 in amino acids: CSARDVRASAQLEQYF. The CDR3 DNA is TGCAGTGCTAGAGATGTGAGGGCTAGCGCTCAGTTGGAGCAGTACTTC.

This clonotype occurred many times. J is TRBJ2-7 and V is TRBV18, with no clear D. V was clipped by 4 bases and J by 0 bases, with 7 bases between them. Germline V CDR1 and CDR2: KGHSH, LQKENI. The CDR3 consists of 13 residues. CDR3 sequence (DNA): TGTGCCAGCTCACAGGGTCTCTCCTACGAGCAGTACTTC. It yields the protein CASSQGLSYEQYF.

J is TRBJ2-1 and V is TRBV5-1; no clear D. This CDR3 comprises 15 residues. The ends were cut back, 1 base at V and 0 bases at J, with 8 bases in the middle. CDR1 is SGHRS, CDR2 YFSETQ, per germline. This CDR3 reads CASSLTMSSYNEQFF. The CDR3 DNA sequence: TGCGCCAGCAGCTTGACTATGAGCTCCTACAATGAGCAGTTCTTC.

This clonotype was recorded at least ten times. This chain's CDR3 is CAWTRDTYQPQHF. The CDR3 coding sequence is TGTGCCTGGACCCGGGACACATACCAGCCCCAGCATTTT. The gene calls are TRBV30 and TRBJ1-5, with D possibly TRBD1 on 6 matching bases. Trimming pared 4 bases from V and 7 bases from J, leaving 14 bases between. The germline gives CDR1 GTSNPN, CDR2 SVGIG (reference sequence). This CDR3 has 13 amino acids. Full variable domain (rest looked up from reference TRBV30 and TRBJ1-5): SQTIHQWPATLVQPVGSPLSLECTVEGTSNPNLYWYRQAAGRGLQLLFYSVGIGQISSEVPQNLSASRPQDRQFILSSKKLLLSDSGFYLCAWTRDTYQPQHFGDGTRLSIL.

Many counts were recorded for this clonotype. V and J are TRBV7-3 and TRBJ2-7, with a weak D call TRBD1 (5 bases). The CDR3 loop spans 15 amino acids. Between the trimmed V and J ends, which lost 5 bases and 3 bases, there was a span of 17 bases. The germline gives CDR1 SGHTA, CDR2 FQGTGA. CDR3: CASSPPVDTHYEQYF. The CDR3 nucleotides read TGTGCCAGCAGCCCCCCGGTGGACACCCACTACGAGCAGTACTTC.

This clonotype occurred many times. The chain carries TRBV5-1 and TRBJ2-1; unclear D gene. V lost 4 bases to trimming and J lost 1 base, with 9 bases between them. CDR1 and CDR2 (germline): SGHRS, YFSETQ. The CDR3 has 14 residues. CDR3 bases: TGCGCCAGCAGCGGTTCTGGTTCCTACAATGAGCAGTTCTTC. Protein: CASSGSGSYNEQFF.

This clonotype was counted ten times or more. The chain links TRBV20-1 to TRBJ2-1, with TRBD2 matching 14 bases. V was pared by 0 bases and J by 0 bases, with 10 bases of the junction left unmatched. This CDR3 contains 20 residues. Germline V gene sequence: CDR1 DFQATT, CDR2 SNEGSKA (reference sequence). For the CDR3, the DNA is TGCAGTGCTAGAGACTGGGGCGGGACTAGCGGGAGAGACTCCTACAATGAGCAGTTCTTC. Translation gives CSARDWGGTSGRDSYNEQFF.